This T cell receptor (beta chain) was recorded in a study of blood T cell repertoires in COVID-19. Turning to the study itself: T cells, B-cell-depleted T cells, or PBMCs provided the cDNA or gDNA that served as material.

Germline CDR1 and CDR2: KGHSH and LQKENI. CDR3 length: 13 residues. The V end was cut by 0 bases, the J end by 6 bases, with 9 bases between. The protocol was immunoSEQ multiplex PCR, while the TCRdb copy is restricted to in-frame clones and leaves out a portion. The sample has approximately 100,000 clones, around 85% seen once; the top ten hold roughly 37%. The V gene is TRBV18, the J gene TRBJ2-7; D not resolved. This TCR was recovered from an elderly man with acute or convalescent COVID-19. The sample taken for sequencing was peripheral blood. CDR3 region: CASSPPIASEQYF. As DNA, the CDR3 is TGTGCCAGCTCACCACCGATCGCGAGCGAGCAGTACTTC.